Listed below are T cell receptor beta chains from one sample, sequenced in a study of blood T cell repertoires in COVID-19. The data were produced by immunoSEQ multiplex PCR, yet TCRdb's version contains in-frame clones alone and is incomplete. The sample records more than 300,000 clones, 70% to 90% being singletons. The source material was PBMCs or T cells enriched from blood (not recorded which). These receptors all come from a woman under 30 who had recovered from COVID-19. The conserved cysteine and the conserved F or W are not part of the CDR3 here. Fields, in order: J gene, V gene, CDR3 length, CDR3 protein.

j_call: TRBJ1-2; v_call: TRBV5-6; cdr3_length: 10; cdr3_aa: ASSFPLSGYT
j_call: TRBJ1-1; v_call: TRBV5-4; cdr3_length: 10; cdr3_aa: ASSLQFREAF
j_call: TRBJ2-3; v_call: TRBV7-2; cdr3_length: 10; cdr3_aa: ASSPPANTQY
j_call: TRBJ1-3; v_call: TRBV30; cdr3_length: 13; cdr3_aa: AWSEQVLSGNTIY
j_call: TRBJ2-7; v_call: TRBV2; cdr3_length: 13; cdr3_aa: ASKEREGVRYEQY
j_call: TRBJ1-2; v_call: TRBV2; cdr3_length: 13; cdr3_aa: ASSEGAEANYGYT
j_call: TRBJ1-1; v_call: TRBV11-2; cdr3_length: 15; cdr3_aa: ASSLPDRDEENTEAF
j_call: TRBJ1-1; v_call: TRBV7-9; cdr3_length: 11; cdr3_aa: ASSRAGEAEAF
j_call: TRBJ1-5; v_call: TRBV10-1; cdr3_length: 11; cdr3_aa: ASQRQGGQPQH
j_call: TRBJ1-1; v_call: TRBV6-5; cdr3_length: 12; cdr3_aa: ASSSGGRVPEAF
j_call: TRBJ1-5; v_call: TRBV18; cdr3_length: 13; cdr3_aa: ASSQTGGGNQPQH